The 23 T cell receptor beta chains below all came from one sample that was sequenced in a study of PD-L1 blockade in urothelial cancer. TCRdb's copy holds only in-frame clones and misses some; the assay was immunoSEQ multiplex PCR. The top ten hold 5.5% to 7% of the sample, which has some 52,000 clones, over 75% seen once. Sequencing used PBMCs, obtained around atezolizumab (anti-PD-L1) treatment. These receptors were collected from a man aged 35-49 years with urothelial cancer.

The CDR3 loop reads CASSLGQGVARGEQYF. The DNA for the CDR3 is TGTGCCAGCAGCCTGGGACAGGGGGTCGCAAGGGGTGAGCAGTACTTC. V and J are TRBV11-2 and TRBJ2-7, with TRBD1 matching 11 bases. The CDR3 covers 16 residues. Germline V gives CDR1 SGHAT, CDR2 FQNNGV. V gave up 5 bases and J gave up 7 bases; unmatched junction bases: 13.

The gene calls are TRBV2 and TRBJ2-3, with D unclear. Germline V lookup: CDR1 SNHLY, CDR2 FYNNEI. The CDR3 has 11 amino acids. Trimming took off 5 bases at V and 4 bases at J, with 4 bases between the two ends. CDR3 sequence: CASSLSDTQYF. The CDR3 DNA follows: TGTGCCAGCAGTCTATCAGATACGCAGTATTTT. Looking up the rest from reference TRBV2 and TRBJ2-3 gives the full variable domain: EPEVTQTPSHQVTQMGQEVILRCVPISNHLYFYWYRQILGQKVEFLVSFYNNEISEKSEIFDDQFSVERPDGSNFTLKIRSTKLEDSAMYFCASSLSDTQYFGPGTRLTVL.

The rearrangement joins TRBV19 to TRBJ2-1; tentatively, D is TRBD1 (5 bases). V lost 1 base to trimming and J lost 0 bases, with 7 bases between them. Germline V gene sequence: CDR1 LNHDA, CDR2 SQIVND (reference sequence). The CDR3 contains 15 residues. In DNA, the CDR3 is TGTGCCAGTAGTATAGGGACAAGCTCCTACAATGAGCAGTTCTTC. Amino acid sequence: CASSIGTSSYNEQFF.

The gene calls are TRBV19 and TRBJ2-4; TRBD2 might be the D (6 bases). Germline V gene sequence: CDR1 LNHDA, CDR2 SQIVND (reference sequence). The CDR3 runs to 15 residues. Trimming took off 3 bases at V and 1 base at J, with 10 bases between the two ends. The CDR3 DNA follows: TGTGCCAGTAGTATGCCCAGCGGGGCCAAAAACATTCAGTACTTC. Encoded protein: CASSMPSGAKNIQYF.

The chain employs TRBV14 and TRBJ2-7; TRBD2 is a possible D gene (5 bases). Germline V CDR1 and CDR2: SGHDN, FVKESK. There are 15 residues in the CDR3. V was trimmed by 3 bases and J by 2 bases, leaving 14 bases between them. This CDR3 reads CASSQRGSSAYEQYF. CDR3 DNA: TGTGCCAGCAGCCAGCGCGGGTCCTCCGCCTACGAGCAGTACTTC. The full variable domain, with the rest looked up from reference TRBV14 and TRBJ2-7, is EAGVTQFPSHSVIEKGQTVTLRCDPISGHDNLYWYRRVMGKEIKFLLHFVKESKQDESGMPNNRFLAERTGGTYSTLKVQPAELEDSGVYFCASSQRGSSAYEQYFGPGTRLTVT.

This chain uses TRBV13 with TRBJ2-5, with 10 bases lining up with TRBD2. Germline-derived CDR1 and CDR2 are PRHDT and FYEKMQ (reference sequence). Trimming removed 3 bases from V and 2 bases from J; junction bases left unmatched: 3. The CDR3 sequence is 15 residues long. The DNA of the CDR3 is TGTGCCAGCAGCTTCCGGACTAGCGGACAAGAGACCCAGTACTTC. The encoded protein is CASSFRTSGQETQYF. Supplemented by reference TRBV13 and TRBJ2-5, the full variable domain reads AAGVIQSPRHLIKEKRETATLKCYPIPRHDTVYWYQQGPGQDPQFLISFYEKMQSDKGSIPDRFSAQQFSDYHSELNMSSLELGDSALYFCASSFRTSGQETQYFGPGTRLLVL.

The CDR3 spells CASSFRGEQYF. As DNA, the CDR3 is TGTGCCAGCAGTTTTAGGGGCGAGCAGTACTTC. The chain uses TRBV27 and TRBJ2-7, with D possibly TRBD1 on 5 matching bases. CDR1 is MNHEY and CDR2 is SMNVEV in the germline V gene (reference sequence). This CDR3 has 11 amino acids. Trimming stripped 3 bases from V and 6 bases from J, with 6 bases between.

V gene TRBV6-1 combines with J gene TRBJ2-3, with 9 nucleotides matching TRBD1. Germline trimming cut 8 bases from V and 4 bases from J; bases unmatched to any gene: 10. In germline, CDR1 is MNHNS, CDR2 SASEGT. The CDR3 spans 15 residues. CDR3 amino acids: CASDLGTGLADTQYF. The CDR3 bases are TGTGCCAGCGATTTAGGGACAGGGTTGGCAGATACGCAGTATTTT.

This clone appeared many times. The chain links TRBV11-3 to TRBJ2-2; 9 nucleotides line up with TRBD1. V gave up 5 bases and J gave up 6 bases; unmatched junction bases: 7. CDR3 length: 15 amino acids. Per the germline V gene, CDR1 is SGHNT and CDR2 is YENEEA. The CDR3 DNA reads TGTGCCAGCAGCCATGGGACAGGGAAGGCCGGGGAGCTGTTTTTT. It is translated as CASSHGTGKAGELFF.

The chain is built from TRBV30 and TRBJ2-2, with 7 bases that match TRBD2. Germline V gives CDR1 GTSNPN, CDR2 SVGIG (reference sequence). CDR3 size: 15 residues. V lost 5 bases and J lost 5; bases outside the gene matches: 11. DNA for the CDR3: TGTGCCTGGGGACTAGGACCTGACCGAACCGGGGAGCTGTTTTTT. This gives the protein CAWGLGPDRTGELFF.

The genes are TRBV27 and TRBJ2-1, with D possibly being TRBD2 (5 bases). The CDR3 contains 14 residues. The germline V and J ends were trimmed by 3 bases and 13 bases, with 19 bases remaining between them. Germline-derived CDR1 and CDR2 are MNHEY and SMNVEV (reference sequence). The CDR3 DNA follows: TGTGCCAGCAGTTTCCAACTTCGCACGGGGTATCAGTTCTTC. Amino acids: CASSFQLRTGYQFF.

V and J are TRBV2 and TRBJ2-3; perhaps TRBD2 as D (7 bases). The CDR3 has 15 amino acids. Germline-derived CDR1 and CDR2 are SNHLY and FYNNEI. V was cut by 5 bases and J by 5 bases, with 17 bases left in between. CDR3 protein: CASSKHREGLDTQYF. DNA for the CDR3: TGTGCCAGCAGTAAGCACAGGGAGGGTCTAGATACGCAGTATTTT.

The CDR3: CASSLAFAGIYTF. CDR3 coding DNA: TGTGCCAGCAGCCTTGCCTTTGCGGGGATCTACACCTTC. The chain links TRBV5-6 to TRBJ1-2; D is undetermined. Looked up from germline, CDR1 is SGHDT and CDR2 is YYEEEE. This CDR3 contains 13 residues. Trimming pared 4 bases from V and 10 bases from J, leaving 17 bases between.

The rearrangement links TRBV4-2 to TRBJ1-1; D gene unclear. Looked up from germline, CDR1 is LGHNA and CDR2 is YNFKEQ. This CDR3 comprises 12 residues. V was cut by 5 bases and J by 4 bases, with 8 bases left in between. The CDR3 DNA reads TGTGCCAGCAGCAACAGTGTCACTGAAGCTTTCTTT. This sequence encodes CASSNSVTEAFF.

This CDR3 is CASSQSPSAGNTIYF. CDR3 coding DNA: TGTGCCAGCAGCCAATCTCCGTCAGCTGGAAACACCATATATTTT. The rearrangement links TRBV16 to TRBJ1-3; no clear D. Trimming shortened V by 0 bases and J by 2 bases, and 8 bases separated the two germline ends. From germline, CDR1 is KGHSY and CDR2 FQNENV. This CDR3 spans 15 amino acids.

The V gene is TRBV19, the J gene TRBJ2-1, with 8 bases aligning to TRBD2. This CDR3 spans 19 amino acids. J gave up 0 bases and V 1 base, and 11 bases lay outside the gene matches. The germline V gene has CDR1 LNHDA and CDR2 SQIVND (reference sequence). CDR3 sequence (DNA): TGTGCCAGTAGTATAGCTTCGGGGGGGGGAGCCTACTCCTACAATGAGCAGTTCTTC. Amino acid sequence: CASSIASGGGAYSYNEQFF.

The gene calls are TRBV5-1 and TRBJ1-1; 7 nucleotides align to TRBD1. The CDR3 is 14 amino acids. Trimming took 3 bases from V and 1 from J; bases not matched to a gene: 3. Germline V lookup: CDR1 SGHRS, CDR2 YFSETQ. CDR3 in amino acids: CASSSRTGNTEAFF. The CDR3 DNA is TGCGCCAGCAGCTCCCGGACAGGGAACACTGAAGCTTTCTTT.

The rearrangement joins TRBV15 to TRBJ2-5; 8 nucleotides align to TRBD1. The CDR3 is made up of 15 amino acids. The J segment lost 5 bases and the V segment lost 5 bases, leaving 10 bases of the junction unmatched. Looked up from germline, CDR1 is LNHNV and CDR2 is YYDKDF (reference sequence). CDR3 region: CATSGRTGIQETQYF. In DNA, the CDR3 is TGTGCCACCAGCGGACGGACAGGGATCCAGGAGACCCAGTACTTC. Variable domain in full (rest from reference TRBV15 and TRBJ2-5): DAMVIQNPRYQVTQFGKPVTLSCSQTLNHNVMYWYQQKSSQAPKLLFHYYDKDFNNEADTPDNFQSRRPNTSFCFLDIRSPGLGDTAMYLCATSGRTGIQETQYFGPGTRLLVL.

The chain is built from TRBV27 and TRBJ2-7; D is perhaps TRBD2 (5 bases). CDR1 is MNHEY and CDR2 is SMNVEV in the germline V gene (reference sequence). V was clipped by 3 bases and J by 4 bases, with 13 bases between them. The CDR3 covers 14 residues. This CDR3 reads CASSFRGRGYEQYF. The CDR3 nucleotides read TGTGCCAGCAGTTTTCGTGGGAGAGGGTACGAGCAGTACTTC.

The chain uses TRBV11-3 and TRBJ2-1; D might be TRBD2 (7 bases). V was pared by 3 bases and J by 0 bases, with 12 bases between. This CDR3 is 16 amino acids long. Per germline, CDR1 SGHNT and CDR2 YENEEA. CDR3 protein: CASSLEGGASYNEQFF. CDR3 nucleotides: TGTGCCAGCAGCTTGGAGGGGGGGGCCTCCTACAATGAGCAGTTCTTC.

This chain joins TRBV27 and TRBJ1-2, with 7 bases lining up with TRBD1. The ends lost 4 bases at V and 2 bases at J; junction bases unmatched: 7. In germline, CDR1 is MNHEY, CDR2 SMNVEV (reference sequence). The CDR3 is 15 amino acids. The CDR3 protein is CASSWGDRPNYGYTF. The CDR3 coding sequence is TGTGCCAGCAGTTGGGGGGACAGACCCAACTATGGCTACACCTTC.

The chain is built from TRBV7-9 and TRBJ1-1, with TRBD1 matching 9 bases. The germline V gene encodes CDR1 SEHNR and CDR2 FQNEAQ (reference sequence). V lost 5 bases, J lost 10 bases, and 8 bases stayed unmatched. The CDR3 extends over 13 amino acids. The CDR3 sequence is CASSPWTGDIAFF. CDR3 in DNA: TGTGCCAGCAGCCCCTGGACAGGGGATATAGCTTTCTTT.

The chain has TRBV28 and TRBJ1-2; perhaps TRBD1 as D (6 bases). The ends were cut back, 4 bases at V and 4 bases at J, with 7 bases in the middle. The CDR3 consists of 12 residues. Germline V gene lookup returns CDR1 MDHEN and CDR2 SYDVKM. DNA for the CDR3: TGTGCCAGCAGTTCAGGGGTCTATGGCTACACCTTC. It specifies CASSSGVYGYTF.